A selection of T cell receptor beta chains follows, all from one sample in a study of T cell responses to AZD1222 COVID-19 vaccine. Assay used: immunoSEQ multiplex PCR; TCRdb lists only in-frame clones, some missing. Here the sample spans about 86,000 clones, 88% being singletons. The material was peripheral blood, obtained 28 days after the second AZD1222 dose. The receptors come from an adult who received the AZD1222 COVID-19 vaccine. Each CDR3 is given with its conserved first and last residue. Each record gives: clone size, D gene, J gene, V gene, CDR3 protein, CDR3 DNA. The D gene is left open where the match is weak. Size values are once, few and many counts, or a class for expanded clones, and some rows have none.

clone size: .
D gene: .
J gene: TRBJ2-7
V gene: TRBV7-9
CDR3 protein: CASSRIGAYEQYF
CDR3 DNA: TGTGCCAGCAGCCGAATTGGGGCCTACGAGCAGTACTTC

clone size: many
D gene: TRBD2
J gene: TRBJ2-1
V gene: TRBV4-1
CDR3 protein: CASSLPGLAGEDNEQFF
CDR3 DNA: TGCGCCAGCAGTCTGCCGGGACTAGCGGGAGAAGACAATGAGCAGTTCTTC

clone size: .
D gene: TRBD2
J gene: TRBJ2-2
V gene: TRBV5-1
CDR3 protein: CASSRREGLPGTGELFF
CDR3 DNA: TGCGCCAGCAGCAGGCGGGAGGGCCTCCCAGGGACCGGGGAGCTGTTTTTT

clone size: .
D gene: .
J gene: TRBJ2-5
V gene: TRBV9
CDR3 protein: CASSVGSGTGRETQYF
CDR3 DNA: TGTGCCAGCAGCGTAGGATCAGGAACCGGACGGGAGACCCAGTACTTC

clone size: .
D gene: .
J gene: TRBJ1-1
V gene: TRBV7-9
CDR3 protein: CASSLFRGGGLNTEAFF
CDR3 DNA: TGTGCCAGCAGCTTATTCCGCGGGGGAGGACTGAACACTGAAGCTTTCTTT

clone size: .
D gene: .
J gene: TRBJ1-1
V gene: TRBV28
CDR3 protein: CASNAVNTEAFF
CDR3 DNA: TGTGCCAGCAATGCGGTGAACACTGAAGCTTTCTTT

clone size: .
D gene: .
J gene: TRBJ2-6
V gene: TRBV5-1
CDR3 protein: CASSLALWPAGANVLTF
CDR3 DNA: TGCGCCAGCAGCTTGGCCCTATGGCCAGCTGGGGCCAACGTCCTGACTTTC

clone size: .
D gene: .
J gene: TRBJ1-5
V gene: TRBV7-2
CDR3 protein: CASSFMGQPQHF
CDR3 DNA: TGTGCCAGCAGCTTTATGGGTCAGCCCCAGCATTTT

clone size: .
D gene: .
J gene: TRBJ1-6
V gene: TRBV6-4
CDR3 protein: CASRGDANRLDSPLHF
CDR3 DNA: TGTGCCAGCAGAGGGGATGCGAATCGGTTGGATTCACCCCTCCACTTT

clone size: .
D gene: TRBD2
J gene: TRBJ2-5
V gene: TRBV4-1
CDR3 protein: CASSRGLAGGKETQYF
CDR3 DNA: TGCGCCAGCAGCCGCGGACTAGCGGGAGGGAAGGAGACCCAGTACTTC

clone size: few
D gene: .
J gene: TRBJ1-3
V gene: TRBV11-2
CDR3 protein: CASSSSKVGNTIYF
CDR3 DNA: TGTGCCAGCAGCTCCTCGAAAGTTGGAAACACCATATATTTT

clone size: .
D gene: .
J gene: TRBJ2-1
V gene: TRBV27
CDR3 protein: CASSLSFYNEQFF
CDR3 DNA: TGTGCCAGCAGTTTAAGCTTTTACAATGAGCAGTTCTTC

clone size: .
D gene: .
J gene: TRBJ2-7
V gene: TRBV7-9
CDR3 protein: CASTRWGEGYEQYF
CDR3 DNA: TGTGCCAGCACCCGTTGGGGCGAGGGTTACGAGCAGTACTTC